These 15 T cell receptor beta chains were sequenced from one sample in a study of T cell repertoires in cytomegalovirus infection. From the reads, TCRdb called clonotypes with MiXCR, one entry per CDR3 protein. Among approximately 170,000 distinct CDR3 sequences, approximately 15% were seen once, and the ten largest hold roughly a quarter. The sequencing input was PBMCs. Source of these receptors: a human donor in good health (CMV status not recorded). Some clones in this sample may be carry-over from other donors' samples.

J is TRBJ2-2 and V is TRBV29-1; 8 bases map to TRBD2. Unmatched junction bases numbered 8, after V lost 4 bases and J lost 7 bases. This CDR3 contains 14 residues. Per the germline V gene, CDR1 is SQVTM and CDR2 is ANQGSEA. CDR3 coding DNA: TGCAGCGTTGGAGATAGCGGGACGGGCGGGGAGCTGTTTTTT. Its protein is CSVGDSGTGGELFF.

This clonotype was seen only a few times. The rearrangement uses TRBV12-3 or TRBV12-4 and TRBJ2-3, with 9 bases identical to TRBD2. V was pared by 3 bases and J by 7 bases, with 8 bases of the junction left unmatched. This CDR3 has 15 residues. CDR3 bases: TGTGCCAGCAGTTTGAGCGGCAGCGGGGGGCATACGCAGTATTTT. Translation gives CASSLSGSGGHTQYF.

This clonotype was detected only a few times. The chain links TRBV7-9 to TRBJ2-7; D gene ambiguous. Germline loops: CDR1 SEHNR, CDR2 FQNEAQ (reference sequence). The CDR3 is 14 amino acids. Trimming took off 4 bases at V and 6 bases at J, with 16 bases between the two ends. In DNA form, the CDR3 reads TGTGCCAGCAGCTCGGGCCTTCCAGCTGGCGAGCAGTACTTC. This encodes CASSSGLPAGEQYF.

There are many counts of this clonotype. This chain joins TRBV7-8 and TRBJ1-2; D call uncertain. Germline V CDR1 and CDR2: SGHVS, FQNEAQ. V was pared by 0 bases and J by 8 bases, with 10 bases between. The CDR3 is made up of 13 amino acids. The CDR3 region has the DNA TGTGCCAGCAGCTTAGCCGAGATCCGGGGCTACACCTTC. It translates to CASSLAEIRGYTF.

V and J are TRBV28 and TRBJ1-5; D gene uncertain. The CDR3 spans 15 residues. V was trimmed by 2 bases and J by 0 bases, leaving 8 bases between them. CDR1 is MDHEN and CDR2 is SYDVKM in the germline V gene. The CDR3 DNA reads TGTGCCAGCAGTTTACCGATCAATAGCAATCAGCCCCAGCATTTT. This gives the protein CASSLPINSNQPQHF. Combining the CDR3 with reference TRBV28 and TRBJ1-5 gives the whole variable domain DVKVTQSSRYLVKRTGEKVFLECVQDMDHENMFWYRQDPGLGLRLIYFSYDVKMKEKGDIPEGYSVSREKKERFSLILESASTNQTSMYLCASSLPINSNQPQHFGDGTRLSIL.

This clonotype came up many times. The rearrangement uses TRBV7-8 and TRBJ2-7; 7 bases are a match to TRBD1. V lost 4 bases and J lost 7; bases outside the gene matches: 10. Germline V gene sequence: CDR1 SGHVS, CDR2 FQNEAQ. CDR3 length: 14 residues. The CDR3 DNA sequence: TGTGCCAGCAGCTCCGACAGGGACGTAGGGGAGCAGTACTTC. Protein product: CASSSDRDVGEQYF.

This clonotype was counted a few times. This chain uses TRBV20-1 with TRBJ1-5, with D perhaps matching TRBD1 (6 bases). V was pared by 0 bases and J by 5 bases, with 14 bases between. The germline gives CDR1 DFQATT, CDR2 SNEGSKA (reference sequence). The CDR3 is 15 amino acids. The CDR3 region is CSARDLGGGYQPQHF. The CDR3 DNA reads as TGCAGTGCTAGAGATCTGGGGGGCGGATATCAGCCCCAGCATTTT.

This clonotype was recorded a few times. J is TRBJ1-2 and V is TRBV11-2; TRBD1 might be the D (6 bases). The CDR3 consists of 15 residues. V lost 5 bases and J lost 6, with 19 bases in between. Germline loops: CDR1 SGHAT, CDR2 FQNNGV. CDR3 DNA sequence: TGTGCCAGCAGCCCCTCGGGGGCGAGGGTTAATGGCTACACCTTC. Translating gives CASSPSGARVNGYTF.

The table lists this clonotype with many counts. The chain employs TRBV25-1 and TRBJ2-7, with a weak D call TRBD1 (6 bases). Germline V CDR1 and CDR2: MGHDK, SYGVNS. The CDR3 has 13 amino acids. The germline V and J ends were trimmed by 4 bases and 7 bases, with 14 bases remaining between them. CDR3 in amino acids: CASSGTAPWEQYF. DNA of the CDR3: TGTGCCAGCAGTGGGACAGCTCCATGGGAGCAGTACTTC.

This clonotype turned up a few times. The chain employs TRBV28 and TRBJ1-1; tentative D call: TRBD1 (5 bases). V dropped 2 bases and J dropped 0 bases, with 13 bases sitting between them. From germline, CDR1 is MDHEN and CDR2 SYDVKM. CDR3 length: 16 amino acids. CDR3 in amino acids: CASSLPQGLMNTEAFF. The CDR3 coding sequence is TGTGCCAGCAGTTTACCTCAGGGACTCATGAACACTGAAGCTTTCTTT.

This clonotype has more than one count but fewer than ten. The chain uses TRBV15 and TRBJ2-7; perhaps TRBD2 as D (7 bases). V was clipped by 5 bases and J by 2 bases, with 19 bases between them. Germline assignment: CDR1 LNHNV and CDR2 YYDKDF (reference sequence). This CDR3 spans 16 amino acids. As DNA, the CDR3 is TGTGCCACCAGCCCCGGTGGTAGGGGGGGGCCCTACGAGCAGTACTTC. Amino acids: CATSPGGRGGPYEQYF.

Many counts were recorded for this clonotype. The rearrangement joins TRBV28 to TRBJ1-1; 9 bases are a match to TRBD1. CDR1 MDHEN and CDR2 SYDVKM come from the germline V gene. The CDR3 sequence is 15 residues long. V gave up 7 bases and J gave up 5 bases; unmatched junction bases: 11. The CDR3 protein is CASNGPGQGRTEAFF. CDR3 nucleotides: TGTGCCAGCAATGGCCCCGGACAGGGGAGGACTGAAGCTTTCTTT.

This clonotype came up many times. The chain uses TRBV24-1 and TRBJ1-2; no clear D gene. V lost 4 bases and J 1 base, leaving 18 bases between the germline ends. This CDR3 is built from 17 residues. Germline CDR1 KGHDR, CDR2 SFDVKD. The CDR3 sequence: CATSESLRGSGNYGYTF. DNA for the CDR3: TGTGCCACCAGTGAATCCCTTCGTGGGTCGGGTAACTATGGCTACACCTTC.

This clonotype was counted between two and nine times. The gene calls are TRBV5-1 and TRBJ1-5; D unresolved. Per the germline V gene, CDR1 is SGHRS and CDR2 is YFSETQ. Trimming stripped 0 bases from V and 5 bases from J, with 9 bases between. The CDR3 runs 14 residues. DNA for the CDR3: TGCGCCAGCAGCTTGGGACCCGGAGATCAGCCCCAGCATTTT. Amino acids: CASSLGPGDQPQHF.

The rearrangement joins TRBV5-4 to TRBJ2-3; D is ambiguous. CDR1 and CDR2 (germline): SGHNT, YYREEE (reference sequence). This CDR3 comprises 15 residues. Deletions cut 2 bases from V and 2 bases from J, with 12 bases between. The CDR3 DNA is TGTGCCAGCAGCTTAGGGCAGATACTCACAGATACGCAGTATTTT. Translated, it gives CASSLGQILTDTQYF. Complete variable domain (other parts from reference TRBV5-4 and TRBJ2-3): ETGVTQSPTHLIKTRGQQVTLRCSSQSGHNTVSWYQQALGQGPQFIFQYYREEENGRGNFPPRFSGLQFPNYSSELNVNALELDDSALYLCASSLGQILTDTQYFGPGTRLTVL.